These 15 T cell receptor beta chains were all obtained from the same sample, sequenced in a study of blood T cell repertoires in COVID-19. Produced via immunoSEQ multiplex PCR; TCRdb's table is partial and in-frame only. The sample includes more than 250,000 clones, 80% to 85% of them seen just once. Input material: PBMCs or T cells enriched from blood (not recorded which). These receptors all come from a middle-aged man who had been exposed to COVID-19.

CDR3 coding DNA: TGTGCCAGCAGCTTAGAGGAGGGCCCGTACAATGAGCAGTTCTTC. Amino acids: CASSLEEGPYNEQFF. The V gene is TRBV11-3, the J gene TRBJ2-1, with a tentative D call TRBD2 (6 bases). The CDR3 covers 15 residues. Germline V lookup: CDR1 SGHNT, CDR2 YENEEA. Trimming took 0 bases from V and 4 from J, leaving 10 bases between them.

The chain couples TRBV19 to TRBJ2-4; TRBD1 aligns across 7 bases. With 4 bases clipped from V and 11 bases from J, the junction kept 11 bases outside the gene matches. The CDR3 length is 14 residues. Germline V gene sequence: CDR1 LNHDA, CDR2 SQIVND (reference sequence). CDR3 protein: CASSTSEQGFVQYF. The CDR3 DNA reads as TGTGCCAGTAGTACCTCCGAACAGGGGTTTGTTCAGTACTTC.

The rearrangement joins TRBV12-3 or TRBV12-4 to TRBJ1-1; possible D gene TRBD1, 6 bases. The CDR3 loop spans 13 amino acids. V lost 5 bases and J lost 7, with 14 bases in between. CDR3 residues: CASSTGYESEAFF. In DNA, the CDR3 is TGTGCCAGCAGTACAGGGTACGAGAGTGAAGCTTTCTTT.

This CDR3 reads CASSQDQLAGGAYGELFF. The CDR3 region has the DNA TGCGCCAGCAGCCAAGATCAACTAGCGGGAGGTGCTTACGGGGAGCTGTTTTTT. The chain has TRBV4-1 and TRBJ2-2, with TRBD2 identical over 12 bases. CDR3 length: 18 residues. The germline V gene encodes CDR1 MGHRA and CDR2 YSYEKL. The V segment lost 0 bases and the J segment 7 bases; nucleotides outside the gene matches: 9.

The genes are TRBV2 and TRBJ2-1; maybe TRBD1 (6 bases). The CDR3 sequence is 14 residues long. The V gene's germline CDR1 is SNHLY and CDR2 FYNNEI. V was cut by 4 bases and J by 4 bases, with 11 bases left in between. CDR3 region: CASSAGADYNEQFF. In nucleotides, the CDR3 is TGTGCCAGCAGTGCAGGGGCCGATTACAATGAGCAGTTCTTC.

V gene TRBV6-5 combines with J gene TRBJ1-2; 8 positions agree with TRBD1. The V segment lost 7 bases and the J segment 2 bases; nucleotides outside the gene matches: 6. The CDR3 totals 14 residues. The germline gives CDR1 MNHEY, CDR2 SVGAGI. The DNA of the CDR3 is TGTGCCAGCATGCTCAGGACAGGGAACTATGGCTACACCTTC. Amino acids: CASMLRTGNYGYTF.

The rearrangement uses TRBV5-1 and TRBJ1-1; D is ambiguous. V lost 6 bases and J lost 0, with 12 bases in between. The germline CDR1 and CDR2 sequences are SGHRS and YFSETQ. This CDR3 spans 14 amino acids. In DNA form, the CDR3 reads TGCGCCAGCACCCACGGGGTTATGAACACTGAAGCTTTCTTT. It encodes CASTHGVMNTEAFF.

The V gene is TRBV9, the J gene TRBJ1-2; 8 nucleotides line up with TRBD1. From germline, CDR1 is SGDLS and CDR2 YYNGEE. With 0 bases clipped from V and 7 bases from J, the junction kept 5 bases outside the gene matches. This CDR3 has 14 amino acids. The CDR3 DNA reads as TGTGCCAGCAGCGTAGATCAGGGGGCAAGTGGCTACACCTTC. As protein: CASSVDQGASGYTF.

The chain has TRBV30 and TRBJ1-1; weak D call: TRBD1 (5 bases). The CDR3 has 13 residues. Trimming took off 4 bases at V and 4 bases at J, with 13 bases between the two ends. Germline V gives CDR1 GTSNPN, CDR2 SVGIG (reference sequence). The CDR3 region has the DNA TGTGCCTGGACAAGGAACGGGGGCACTGAAGCTTTCTTT. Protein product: CAWTRNGGTEAFF.

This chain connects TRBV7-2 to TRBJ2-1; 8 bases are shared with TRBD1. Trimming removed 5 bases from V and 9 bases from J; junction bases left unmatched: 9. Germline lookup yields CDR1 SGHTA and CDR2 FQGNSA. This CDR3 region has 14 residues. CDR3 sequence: CASSRGQASIEQFF. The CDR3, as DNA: TGTGCCAGCAGCCGGGGACAGGCCTCAATTGAGCAGTTCTTC.

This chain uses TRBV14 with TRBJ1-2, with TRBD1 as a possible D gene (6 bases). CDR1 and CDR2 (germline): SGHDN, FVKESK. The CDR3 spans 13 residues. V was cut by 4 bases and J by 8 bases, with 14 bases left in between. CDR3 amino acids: CASSPNRAGGYTF. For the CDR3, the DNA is TGTGCCAGCAGCCCTAACAGGGCTGGAGGCTACACCTTC.

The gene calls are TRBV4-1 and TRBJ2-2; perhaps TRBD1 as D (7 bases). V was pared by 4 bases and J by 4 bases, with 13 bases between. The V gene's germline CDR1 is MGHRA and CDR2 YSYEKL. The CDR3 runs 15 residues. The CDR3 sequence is CASSPRQGGTGELFF. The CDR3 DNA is TGCGCCAGCAGCCCAAGACAGGGAGGCACCGGGGAGCTGTTTTTT.

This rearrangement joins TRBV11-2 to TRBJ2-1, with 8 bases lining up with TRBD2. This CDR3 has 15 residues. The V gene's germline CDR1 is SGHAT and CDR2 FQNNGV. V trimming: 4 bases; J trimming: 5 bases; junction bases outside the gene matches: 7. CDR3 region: CASSWRLARDNEQFF. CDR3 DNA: TGTGCCAGCAGCTGGAGACTAGCGAGAGACAATGAGCAGTTCTTC.

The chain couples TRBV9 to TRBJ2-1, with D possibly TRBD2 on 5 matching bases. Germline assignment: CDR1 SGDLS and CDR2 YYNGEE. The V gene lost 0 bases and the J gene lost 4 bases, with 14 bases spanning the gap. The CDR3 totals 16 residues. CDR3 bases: TGTGCCAGCAGCGTAGGGGTGGGAGTCGAGTACAATGAGCAGTTCTTC. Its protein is CASSVGVGVEYNEQFF.

This CDR3 is CASRVDSTTDTQYF. DNA of the CDR3: TGTGCCAGTAGGGTGGACAGCACCACAGATACGCAGTATTTT. The V and J genes are TRBV19 and TRBJ2-3; perhaps TRBD1 as D (6 bases). From germline, CDR1 is LNHDA and CDR2 SQIVND (reference sequence). Trimming cost V 6 bases and J 2 bases, with 12 bases left between them. The CDR3 has 14 residues. Full variable domain (rest looked up from reference TRBV19 and TRBJ2-3): DGGITQSPKYLFRKEGQNVTLSCEQNLNHDAMYWYRQDPGQGLRLIYYSQIVNDFQKGDIAEGYSVSREKKESFPLTVTSAQKNPTAFYLCASRVDSTTDTQYFGPGTRLTVL.